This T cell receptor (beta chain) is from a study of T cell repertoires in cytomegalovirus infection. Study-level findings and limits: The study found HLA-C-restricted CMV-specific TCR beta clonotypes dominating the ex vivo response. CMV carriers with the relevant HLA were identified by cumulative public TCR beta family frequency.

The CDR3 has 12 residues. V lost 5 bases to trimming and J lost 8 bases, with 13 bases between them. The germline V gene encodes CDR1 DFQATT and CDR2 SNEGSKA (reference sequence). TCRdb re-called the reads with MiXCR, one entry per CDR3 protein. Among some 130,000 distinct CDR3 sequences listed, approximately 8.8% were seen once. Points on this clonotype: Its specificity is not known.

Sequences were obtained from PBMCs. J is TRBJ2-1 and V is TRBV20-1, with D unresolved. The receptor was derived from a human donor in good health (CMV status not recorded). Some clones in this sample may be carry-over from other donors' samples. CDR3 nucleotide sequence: TGCAGTGCTTACCCGGAGTTCGATGAGCAGTTCTTC. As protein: CSAYPEFDEQFF.